These 30 T cell receptor beta chains share one sample of origin, sequenced in a study of T-cell memory formation after mild COVID-19 (TCRdb year 2021). Libraries came from 5' RACE. The listed sequencing device is Illumina NovaSeq 6000. The public reads were reanalyzed by TCRdb: fastp trimming at Q25, MiXCR alignment, in-frame beta chains only. Identical CDR3 proteins give one entry, which carries the most common genes and DNA. In all, the sample holds under 300,000 distinct CDR3 sequences, and about a sixth of those were seen once. In total, the top ten clones hold about 21% of the sample. The sample comprised PBMCs or a T cell subset sorted from them (not recorded which). The receptors were sampled from a man between 18 and 29 years old who had mild COVID-19 (a few samples of this study predate the infection). The sample titles of this study are shuffled in the database, so cell type and time point are left out; the donor was told from shared clones.

This clonotype was found a few times. CDR3 coding DNA: TGCGCCAGCAGTGAGTCCCCAGGGGGCTCCTACGAGCAGTACTTC. It yields the protein CASSESPGGSYEQYF. The chain employs TRBV10-2 and TRBJ2-7; 7 bases are a match to TRBD1. CDR1 WSHSY and CDR2 SAAADI come from the germline V gene. This CDR3 is built from 15 residues. Trimming at V came to 0 bases and at J to 0 bases, leaving 2 bases not matched to a gene.

The chain couples TRBV13 to TRBJ1-1; D gene uncertain. The V and J ends lost 10 bases and 11 bases respectively, with 20 bases between them. The CDR3 totals 12 residues. Looked up from germline, CDR1 is PRHDT and CDR2 is FYEKMQ (reference sequence). The CDR3 DNA reads as TGTGCCACAGCAGCCCTCGAGGTTCGTGCTTTCTTT. Translation gives CATAALEVRAFF.

The chain is built from TRBV20-1 and TRBJ2-5; 9 positions match TRBD1. The length of the CDR3 is 14 residues. Germline assignment: CDR1 DFQATT and CDR2 SNEGSKA (reference sequence). After removal of 5 bases from V and 7 bases from J, the junction contained 11 bases not matched to a gene. This CDR3 reads CSAGGRQGVGTQYF. The CDR3 coding sequence is TGCAGTGCTGGGGGCCGACAGGGGGTAGGGACCCAGTACTTC.

The chain has TRBV18 and TRBJ1-2, with D maybe TRBD1 (6 bases). The CDR3 totals 15 residues. Germline CDR1 reads KGHSH; CDR2 reads LQKENI. With 2 bases removed from V and 4 bases from J, the gap between germline ends came to 14 bases. The CDR3 region has the DNA TGTGCCAGCTCACCAGCCAGATTAGGGGGCTATGGCTACACCTTC. This encodes CASSPARLGGYGYTF.

This clonotype has only a few counts. This chain joins TRBV9 and TRBJ1-3; D gene unclear. Trimming removed 2 bases from V and 0 bases from J, with 6 bases in between. CDR1 and CDR2 (germline): SGDLS, YYNGEE. The CDR3 is 14 residues long. Here the CDR3 reads CASSVQDSGNTIYF. CDR3 bases: TGTGCCAGCAGCGTCCAGGACTCTGGAAACACCATATATTTT.

The sample holds a few counts of this clonotype. The V call is TRBV7-2, the J call TRBJ2-5; maybe TRBD2 (5 bases). Trimming took off 4 bases at V and 5 bases at J, with 14 bases between the two ends. This CDR3 is built from 14 residues. The germline gives CDR1 SGHTA, CDR2 FQGNSA. The CDR3 region is CASSSRLSQETQYF. CDR3 coding DNA: TGTGCCAGCAGCTCCCGACTATCCCAGGAGACCCAGTACTTC.

The chain employs TRBV24-1 and TRBJ2-5; a weak D match, TRBD1 (6 bases). This CDR3 is 15 amino acids long. Germline V gene data show CDR1 as KGHDR and CDR2 as SFDVKD. Trimming removed 2 bases from V and 1 base from J, with 10 bases in between. The CDR3 sequence: CATSDSTGFQETQYF. The DNA of the CDR3 is TGTGCCACCAGTGATTCAACAGGGTTCCAAGAGACCCAGTACTTC.

This clonotype was detected a few times. The rearrangement links TRBV18 to TRBJ1-3; D is unresolved. V was trimmed by 4 bases and J by 5 bases, leaving 6 bases between them. The germline gives CDR1 KGHSH, CDR2 LQKENI. This CDR3 has 12 amino acids. This chain's CDR3 is CASSQTRNTIYF. The CDR3 DNA reads as TGTGCCAGCTCACAGACCCGAAACACCATATATTTT. Together with reference TRBV18 and TRBJ1-3, the CDR3 gives the full variable domain: NAGVMQNPRHLVRRRGQEARLRCSPMKGHSHVYWYRQLPEEGLKFMVYLQKENIIDESGMPKERFSAEFPKEGPSILRIQQVVRGDSAAYFCASSQTRNTIYFGEGSWLTVV.

The chain has TRBV7-3 and TRBJ2-1, with D perhaps being TRBD1 or TRBD2 (5 bases each). The CDR3 runs 14 residues. Deletions cut 0 bases from V and 9 bases from J, with 12 bases between. Germline CDR1 SGHTA, CDR2 FQGTGA. The DNA for the CDR3 is TGTGCCAGCAGCTTAACTGCAGGGAGTAGTGAGCAGTTCTTC. This gives the protein CASSLTAGSSEQFF.

This clonotype has just a few counts. The chain combines TRBV2 with TRBJ2-2; TRBD2 matches 13 bases. J lost 2 bases, V lost 6 bases, and 9 bases had no gene match. Germline V gene sequence: CDR1 SNHLY, CDR2 FYNNEI. The CDR3 spans 18 residues. CDR3 amino acids: CASSHWTSGGANTGELFF. The CDR3 DNA reads TGTGCCAGCAGCCACTGGACTAGCGGGGGAGCTAACACCGGGGAGCTGTTTTTT.

The chain recombines TRBV3-1 with TRBJ2-2; D may correspond to TRBD1 or TRBD2 (6 bases each). This CDR3 has 16 amino acids. The germline gives CDR1 LGHDT, CDR2 YNNKEL (reference sequence). V was trimmed by 0 bases and J by 1 base, leaving 9 bases between them. The CDR3 nucleotides read TGTGCCAGCAGCCAAGAGCGGGACAAGAACACCGGGGAGCTGTTTTTT. It specifies CASSQERDKNTGELFF. Full variable domain (rest looked up from reference TRBV3-1 and TRBJ2-2): DTAVSQTPKYLVTQMGNDKSIKCEQNLGHDTMYWYKQDSKKFLKIMFSYNNKELIINETVPNRFSPKSPDKAHLNLHINSLELGDSAVYFCASSQERDKNTGELFFGEGSRLTVL.

This clonotype occurred a few times. The V and J genes are TRBV20-1 and TRBJ2-5, with D perhaps given as TRBD1 or TRBD2 (5 bases each). The CDR3 contains 12 residues. With 6 bases removed from V and 4 bases from J, the gap between germline ends came to 12 bases. The germline CDR1 and CDR2 sequences are DFQATT and SNEGSKA (reference sequence). CDR3: CSAAWGTETQYF. In DNA, the CDR3 is TGCAGTGCCGCCTGGGGGACAGAGACCCAGTACTTC.

This clonotype has just a few counts. This chain joins TRBV6-5 and TRBJ2-5; D ambiguous. Germline V gene sequence: CDR1 MNHEY, CDR2 SVGAGI. Trimming took 1 base from V and 4 from J, leaving 10 bases between them. The CDR3 spans 14 residues. CDR3 loop: CASSYYIGSETQYF. The CDR3 DNA follows: TGTGCCAGCAGTTACTATATAGGGTCAGAGACCCAGTACTTC.

In its sample, this clonotype was seen once. This chain connects TRBV11-3 to TRBJ2-5, with 7 bases aligning to TRBD1. V lost 4 bases and J lost 1; bases outside the gene matches: 6. The CDR3 length is 15 residues. Germline loops: CDR1 SGHNT, CDR2 YENEEA. The CDR3, as DNA: TGTGCCAGCAGCTCAGCAGGGACAGCCCAAGAGACCCAGTACTTC. This gives the protein CASSSAGTAQETQYF.

This clonotype was counted only a few times. The chain recombines TRBV5-6 with TRBJ1-4; D gene uncertain. Per germline, CDR1 SGHDT and CDR2 YYEEEE. V was shortened by 2 bases and J by 3 bases, with 11 bases between the two germline ends. This CDR3 comprises 15 residues. The CDR3 DNA follows: TGTGCCAGCAGCTTTGTGGCAGGAGCTAATGAAAAACTGTTTTTT. It translates to CASSFVAGANEKLFF.

This clonotype was counted a few times. The chain couples TRBV28 to TRBJ2-7; a weak D match, TRBD1 (6 bases). The CDR3 consists of 13 residues. The germline V and J ends were trimmed by 6 bases and 2 bases, with 11 bases remaining between them. The V gene's germline CDR1 is MDHEN and CDR2 SYDVKM. This CDR3 reads CASRETGAYEQYV. CDR3 DNA sequence: TGTGCCAGCAGGGAGACAGGAGCCTACGAGCAGTACGTC.

The gene calls are TRBV6-2 or TRBV6-3 and TRBJ2-5; TRBD1 matches 7 bases. CDR1 and CDR2 (germline): MNHEY, SVGEGT. CDR3 length: 15 amino acids. The trim removed 7 bases at V and 5 bases at J, leaving 13 bases unmatched. The CDR3 spells CASKDQGVVWETQYF. DNA of the CDR3: TGTGCCAGCAAGGACCAGGGGGTCGTCTGGGAGACCCAGTACTTC.

A few counts support this clonotype. This rearrangement joins TRBV4-2 to TRBJ1-4; D unclear. CDR1 is LGHNA and CDR2 is YNFKEQ in the germline V gene. The V end was cut by 0 bases, the J end by 10 bases, with 6 bases between. The CDR3 extends over 12 amino acids. CDR3 sequence: CASSQDGRKLFF. Written as DNA, the CDR3 is TGTGCCAGCAGCCAAGACGGGAGAAAACTGTTTTTT.

This clonotype has a count of ten or more. The J gene is TRBJ2-5, the V gene TRBV9; 7 positions agree with TRBD2. The CDR3 spans 16 residues. The germline CDR1 and CDR2 sequences are SGDLS and YYNGEE. The V and J ends lost 0 bases and 1 base, in that order; junction bases with no gene match: 6. CDR3 sequence (DNA): TGTGCCAGCAGCGTAGCTGCGCGGGGGTCCCAAGAGACCCAGTACTTC. Its translation is CASSVAARGSQETQYF.

The V gene is TRBV4-3, the J gene TRBJ2-1; unclear D gene. CDR3 length equals 16 residues. Between the trimmed V and J ends, which lost 2 bases and 6 bases, there was a span of 17 bases. Germline CDR1 is LGHNA and CDR2 is YSLEER. The CDR3 protein is CASSQWLETASNEQFF. Written as DNA, the CDR3 is TGCGCCAGCAGCCAATGGCTAGAGACCGCATCCAATGAGCAGTTCTTC.

V usage is TRBV5-1 and J usage is TRBJ2-7, with D unclear. Germline V gene lookup returns CDR1 SGHRS and CDR2 YFSETQ. The CDR3 has 12 amino acids. V was clipped by 2 bases and J by 7 bases, with 10 bases between them. The CDR3 DNA sequence: TGCGCCAGCAGCTTCCTTGGAGATGAGCAGTACTTC. This translates into CASSFLGDEQYF.

This chain joins TRBV5-5 and TRBJ2-3, with TRBD1 as a possible D gene (5 bases). In germline, CDR1 is SGHKS, CDR2 YYEKEE (reference sequence). Trimming cost V 2 bases and J 6 bases, with 7 bases left between them. The CDR3 sequence is 12 residues long. The CDR3 coding sequence is TGTGCCAGCAGCTTCAGGGTTGATACGCAGTATTTT. Amino acid sequence: CASSFRVDTQYF.

This clonotype was detected a few times. The V gene is TRBV7-9, the J gene TRBJ2-5, with unresolved D. CDR3 size: 13 residues. Trimming stripped 5 bases from V and 4 bases from J, with 11 bases between. Germline-derived CDR1 and CDR2 are SEHNR and FQNEAQ (reference sequence). CDR3 in amino acids: CASSPASSETQYF. The DNA for the CDR3 is TGTGCCAGCAGCCCCGCCTCGTCAGAGACCCAGTACTTC.

This clonotype occurred a few times. The gene calls are TRBV25-1 and TRBJ1-2; 9 bases align to TRBD1. The length of the CDR3 is 17 residues. Germline CDR1 reads MGHDK; CDR2 reads SYGVNS. V trimming: 8 bases; J trimming: 4 bases; junction bases outside the gene matches: 17. The CDR3 nucleotides read TGTGCCAGCTGTTCCGCGGACAGGGGAGGGTTTTGCTATGGCTACACCTTC. Its protein product is CASCSADRGGFCYGYTF.

The CDR3 nucleotides read TGTGCCAGCAGTTTCTACAGGGACTACGAGCAGTACTTC. Translation gives CASSFYRDYEQYF. The chain uses TRBV27 and TRBJ2-7; the D gene is possibly TRBD1 (6 bases). Per the germline V gene, CDR1 is MNHEY and CDR2 is SMNVEV (reference sequence). The V end was cut by 3 bases, the J end by 3 bases, with 9 bases between. The CDR3 spans 13 residues.

The chain links TRBV11-2 to TRBJ1-1; a possible D gene is TRBD1 (6 bases). Deletions cut 6 bases from V and 3 bases from J, with 17 bases between. This CDR3 is 15 amino acids long. Germline CDR1 and CDR2: SGHAT and FQNNGV. As DNA, the CDR3 is TGTGCCAGCAGGCGGACAGCGGTGGGGGACACTGAAGCTTTCTTT. Its protein product is CASRRTAVGDTEAFF.

This clonotype was observed many times. This chain links TRBV12-5 with TRBJ2-3, with D possibly matching TRBD1 (6 bases). The CDR3 length is 13 residues. V gave up 6 bases and J gave up 4 bases, with 11 bases separating them. Germline CDR1 is LGHNT and CDR2 is FRNRAP. The CDR3 loop is CASGTDRSDTQYF. In DNA, the CDR3 is TGTGCTAGTGGCACTGACAGGTCAGATACGCAGTATTTT.

The chain carries TRBV7-6 and TRBJ2-7; TRBD1 agrees at 9 bases. CDR3 length: 17 residues. Trimming took 3 bases from V and 5 from J; bases not matched to a gene: 14. Germline lookup yields CDR1 SGHVS and CDR2 FNYEAQ. The CDR3 region has the DNA TGTGCCAGCAGCTTGGCCCCGACCGGGACAGGGTTTCACGAGCAGTACTTC. This translates into CASSLAPTGTGFHEQYF.

The V gene is TRBV6-5, the J gene TRBJ2-3; the match to TRBD2 covers 11 bases. Germline loops: CDR1 MNHEY, CDR2 SVGAGI. The V gene end was trimmed by 5 bases and the J gene end by 4 bases; junction bases not matched to a gene: 8. This CDR3 region has 16 residues. The CDR3 is CASSQLAGGTSDTQYF. CDR3 coding DNA: TGTGCCAGCAGTCAGCTAGCGGGGGGCACCTCAGATACGCAGTATTTT.

This clonotype appeared a few times. J is TRBJ2-5 and V is TRBV29-1; D is possibly TRBD1 (6 bases). The germline gives CDR1 SQVTM, CDR2 ANQGSEA. V lost 2 bases, J lost 7 bases, and 11 bases lay in between. This CDR3 spans 12 amino acids. The CDR3 region has the DNA TGCAGCGTTGAATCCGGGACAACGACCCAGTACTTC. Protein sequence: CSVESGTTTQYF.